This TCR beta chain was identified in a study of T cell repertoires in cytomegalovirus infection. Study context: Indications came from public TCR beta signatures; they pointed to CMV infection and to a matching HLA type.

Germline trimming cut 0 bases from V and 7 bases from J; bases unmatched to any gene: 5. Germline CDR1 and CDR2: LNHDA and SQIVND (reference sequence). The length of the CDR3 is 15 residues. One entry per CDR3 protein, called by TCRdb with MiXCR from the reads. The data show 60,000 to 75,000 distinct CDR3 sequences, about 30% seen once. This clonotype turned up a few times. Its antigen remains unidentified. This specimen was CD8+ T cells from cultured PBMCs, taken from culture after CMV antigen stimulation. The chain has TRBV19 and TRBJ1-5; 8 nucleotides match TRBD1. The TCR sequence derives from a human donor in good health (CMV status not recorded). Some clones in this sample may be carry-over from other donors' samples. The CDR3 sequence is CASSIDGTGGQPQHF. Here the CDR3 DNA reads TGTGCCAGTAGTATAGATGGCACAGGGGGGCAGCCCCAGCATTTT.